This T cell receptor beta chain was identified in a study of T-cell reconstitution after alpha-beta-depleted transplantation in children. The table lists this clonotype with many counts. TCRbeta library construction was performed incorporating unique molecular identifiers. One entry per CDR3 protein results from TCRdb running MiXCR on the PCR reads. The sample contains 70,000 to 95,000 distinct CDR3 sequences, less than 15% of which appear only once. Looked up from germline, CDR1 is SEHNR and CDR2 is FQNEAQ (reference sequence). CDR3 size: 15 residues. Trimming at V came to 3 bases and at J to 8 bases, leaving 9 bases not matched to a gene.

Specimen: PBMCs from the stem cell graft donor, collected from the stem cell graft. This rearrangement joins TRBV7-9 to TRBJ2-1; 8 bases fit TRBD2. This sequence originates from a human donor who donated a stem cell graft to a child with inherited bone marrow failure. The DNA for the CDR3 is TGTGCCAGCAGCTTCGGGGGGGGCGCGTGGGATGAGCAGTTCTTC. Translation gives CASSFGGGAWDEQFF.